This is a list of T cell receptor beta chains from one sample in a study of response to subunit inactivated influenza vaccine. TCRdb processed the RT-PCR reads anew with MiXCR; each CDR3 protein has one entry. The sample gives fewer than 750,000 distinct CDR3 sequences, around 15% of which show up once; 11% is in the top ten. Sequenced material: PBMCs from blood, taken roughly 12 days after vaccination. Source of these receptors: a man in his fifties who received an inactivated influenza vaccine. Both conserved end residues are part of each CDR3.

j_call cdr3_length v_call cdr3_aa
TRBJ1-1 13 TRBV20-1 CSAREDMNTEAFF
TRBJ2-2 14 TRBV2 CASRTGWNTGELFF
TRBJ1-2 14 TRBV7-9 CASSPWGGNNGYTF
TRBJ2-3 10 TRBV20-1 CRPETDTQYF
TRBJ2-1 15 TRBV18 CASSPWTSGINEQFF
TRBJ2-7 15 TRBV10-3 CATVHPTGGSYEQYF
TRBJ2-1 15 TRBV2 CAISSGLLTYNEQFF
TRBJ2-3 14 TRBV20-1 CSARVGTSRDTQYF
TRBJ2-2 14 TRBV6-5 CASSDLAGTGELFF
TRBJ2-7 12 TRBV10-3 CAISGPSHEQYF
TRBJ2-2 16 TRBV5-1 CASSLAEASNTGELFF
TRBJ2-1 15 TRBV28 CASIAGVSSYNEQFF
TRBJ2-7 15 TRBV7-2 CASSPIAGGAYEQYF
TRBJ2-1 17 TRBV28 CTSSLALGLAGGGEQFF
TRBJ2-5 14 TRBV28 CASSFLGQGETQYF
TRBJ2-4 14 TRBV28 CASSHSAFGNIQYF
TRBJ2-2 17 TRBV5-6 CASSLRADRGYTGELFF
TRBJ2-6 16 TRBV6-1 CATSVGRFSGANVLTF
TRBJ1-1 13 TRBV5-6 CASTRQGNTEAFF
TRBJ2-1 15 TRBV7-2 CASSLWGRAGHEQFF
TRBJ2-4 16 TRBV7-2 CASSAGLAGAKNIQYF
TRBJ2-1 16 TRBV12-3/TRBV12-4 CASSLSWGLAGNEQFF
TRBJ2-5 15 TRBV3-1 CASSPGPSGTETQYF
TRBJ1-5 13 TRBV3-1 CASSQARDQPQHF
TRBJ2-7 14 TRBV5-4 CASSYEAGNYEQYF
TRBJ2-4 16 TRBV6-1 CASSPPLSGGRNIQYF
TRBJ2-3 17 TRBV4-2 CASSQGGSGGGADTQYF
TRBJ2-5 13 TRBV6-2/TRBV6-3 CASSYRSGETQYF
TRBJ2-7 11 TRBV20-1 CSAIGQSEQYF
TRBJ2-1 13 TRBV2 CASRRGVTNEQFF
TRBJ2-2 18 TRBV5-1 CASSRTSGGTANTGELFF
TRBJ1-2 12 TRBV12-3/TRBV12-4 CASRDPFYGYTF
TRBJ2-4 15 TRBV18 CASSPGVSGKNIQYF
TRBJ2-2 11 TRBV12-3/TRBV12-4 CAIRWAGELFF
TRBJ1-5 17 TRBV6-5 CASSSFQTGGGNQPQHF
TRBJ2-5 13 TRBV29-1 CSVERTAQETQYF
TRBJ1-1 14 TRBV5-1 CASSLDTMNTEAFF
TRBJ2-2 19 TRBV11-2 CASSLVGLAAASNTGELFF